The next 19 T cell receptor beta chains were all read from a single sample in a study of radiation and T cells in renal cell carcinoma. Time point reported: baseline pretreatment blood. Indicated treatment: 15 Gy SBRT to primary tumor, nephrectomy 4 weeks later. Sequenced by immunoSEQ multiplex PCR; TCRdb stores in-frame clones only, minus some. Among around 94,000 clones listed, approximately 86% were seen once. Sequencing used blood, obtained from a patient whose treatment included radiotherapy and nephrectomy. The receptor set was obtained from a man aged 50 or older with renal cell carcinoma.

In DNA, the CDR3 is TGTGCCATCCGCAGGGAAACCATGAACACTGAAGCTTTCTTT. This encodes CAIRRETMNTEAFF. The chain is built from TRBV10-3 and TRBJ1-1; D might be TRBD1 (5 bases). The CDR3 length is 14 residues. V dropped 8 bases and J dropped 0 bases, with 13 bases sitting between them. Germline V gene data show CDR1 as ENHRY and CDR2 as SYGVKD.

V and J are TRBV6-1 and TRBJ2-3; D possibly matches TRBD1 or TRBD2 (7 bases each). V was cut by 3 bases and J by 4 bases, with 14 bases left in between. The CDR3 runs to 15 residues. CDR1 and CDR2 (germline): MNHNS, SASEGT. CDR3 bases: TGTGCCAGCAGTGAGTTGACAGGGAGGGCAGATACGCAGTATTTT. Residues: CASSELTGRADTQYF.

This clone was counted only a few times. This rearrangement joins TRBV5-5 to TRBJ2-1; D call uncertain. The germline V and J ends were trimmed by 3 bases and 5 bases, with 9 bases remaining between them. CDR3 size: 13 residues. In germline, CDR1 is SGHKS, CDR2 YYEKEE (reference sequence). CDR3 loop: CASSWIGNNEQFF. CDR3 bases: TGTGCCAGCAGCTGGATAGGAAACAATGAGCAGTTCTTC.

The gene calls are TRBV4-3 and TRBJ1-2; D gene unclear. V was clipped by 3 bases and J by 7 bases, with 18 bases between them. Germline V gene sequence: CDR1 LGHNA, CDR2 YSLEER. The CDR3 has 15 amino acids. CDR3 residues: CASSQDDTWSGGYTF. The CDR3 DNA sequence: TGCGCCAGCAGCCAGGATGATACGTGGTCCGGTGGCTACACCTTC.

The V and J genes are TRBV6-5 and TRBJ2-1, with D possibly called TRBD1 or TRBD2 (5 bases each). CDR1 MNHEY and CDR2 SVGAGI come from the germline V gene. V was trimmed by 1 base and J by 7 bases, leaving 17 bases between them. The CDR3 runs to 16 residues. CDR3 bases: TGTGCCAGCAGTTACTTTCGGGACCTAGGAGGAAATGAGCAGTTCTTC. Protein: CASSYFRDLGGNEQFF.

The V gene is TRBV7-6, the J gene TRBJ1-1; no definite D call. This CDR3 comprises 15 residues. V was pared by 4 bases and J by 4 bases, with 16 bases between. Germline V gene lookup returns CDR1 SGHVS and CDR2 FNYEAQ. CDR3 in DNA: TGTGCCAGCAGCTCCTTTTTGGAAAGCGGCACTGAAGCTTTCTTT. Translated: CASSSFLESGTEAFF.

The chain recombines TRBV18 with TRBJ2-2; 7 bases match TRBD2. The CDR3 loop spans 17 amino acids. With V trimmed by 0 bases and J by 3 bases, 7 bases remained unmatched. Germline lookup yields CDR1 KGHSH and CDR2 LQKENI. This CDR3 reads CASSPPRSSGYTGELFF. The CDR3 region has the DNA TGTGCCAGCTCACCACCACGATCTAGCGGTTACACCGGGGAGCTGTTTTTT.

This chain joins TRBV25-1 and TRBJ2-5, with TRBD1 matching 8 bases. Germline V lookup: CDR1 MGHDK, CDR2 SYGVNS. The junction had 9 bases not matched to a gene; V was cut back by 1 base and J by 5 bases. This CDR3 is built from 16 residues. CDR3 loop: CASSELYRGTPETQYF. CDR3 bases: TGTGCCAGCAGTGAATTATACAGGGGGACCCCGGAGACCCAGTACTTC.

The V gene is TRBV7-2, the J gene TRBJ1-4; no firm D call. The ends were cut back, 1 base at V and 7 bases at J, with 13 bases in the middle. CDR1 SGHTA and CDR2 FQGNSA come from the germline V gene. This CDR3 has 15 residues. Here the CDR3 reads CASSLVQSASEKLFF. The DNA of the CDR3 is TGTGCCAGCAGCTTAGTTCAGTCGGCTAGTGAAAAACTGTTTTTT.

Concerning this clone itself: This same CDR3 is encoded by further DNA sequences in the sample. The chain links TRBV6-5 to TRBJ2-2; D may be TRBD1 (5 bases). The CDR3 is 15 amino acids. In germline, CDR1 is MNHEY, CDR2 SVGAGI. V lost 0 bases to trimming and J lost 4 bases, with 9 bases between them. CDR3 protein: CASSYSSGFTGELFF. DNA for the CDR3: TGTGCCAGCAGTTACTCATCAGGGTTCACCGGGGAGCTGTTTTTT.

J is TRBJ2-2 and V is TRBV5-1, with TRBD1 as a possible D gene (5 bases). Per the germline V gene, CDR1 is SGHRS and CDR2 is YFSETQ. The CDR3 runs to 14 residues. Trimming pared 2 bases from V and 2 bases from J, leaving 7 bases between. The CDR3, as DNA: TGCGCCAGCAGCTTCGACAGTAACACCGGGGAGCTGTTTTTT. It translates to CASSFDSNTGELFF.

This clone occurred once. The chain carries TRBV5-1 and TRBJ2-5, with 16 bases identical to TRBD2. Unmatched junction bases numbered 4, after V lost 2 bases and J lost 6 bases. CDR3 length equals 16 residues. CDR1 and CDR2 (germline): SGHRS, YFSETQ. CDR3 sequence (DNA): TGCGCCAGCAGCTTCGGGACTAGCGGGGGGGCAAAGACCCAGTACTTC. Its protein is CASSFGTSGGAKTQYF.

The chain combines TRBV6-1 with TRBJ2-3; 7 bases fit TRBD1. V was pared by 6 bases and J by 2 bases, with 5 bases of the junction left unmatched. Germline V gives CDR1 MNHNS, CDR2 SASEGT. The CDR3 is 14 residues long. CDR3 in DNA: TGTGCCAGCAGAACCGGGACAGACACAGATACGCAGTATTTT. Translated: CASRTGTDTDTQYF.

In this sample, this clone turned up once. This chain connects TRBV6-5 to TRBJ2-7; D may be TRBD1 (7 bases). The CDR3 extends over 16 amino acids. V was cut by 4 bases and J by 6 bases, with 22 bases left in between. The germline V gene encodes CDR1 MNHEY and CDR2 SVGAGI. CDR3 coding DNA: TGTGCCAGCAGTTTTGACAGGGACTCCCTTTTGATCGAGCAGTACTTC. Protein: CASSFDRDSLLIEQYF.

The V call is TRBV2, the J call TRBJ1-1; D ambiguous. The V and J ends lost 1 base and 3 bases respectively, with 9 bases between them. Germline CDR1 SNHLY, CDR2 FYNNEI. The CDR3 covers 14 residues. The CDR3 is CASSEGAQYTEAFF. The CDR3 region has the DNA TGTGCCAGCAGTGAAGGGGCGCAGTACACTGAAGCTTTCTTT.

The chain carries TRBV5-4 and TRBJ1-1; weak D call: TRBD1 (6 bases). The V gene lost 0 bases and the J gene lost 1 base, with 10 bases spanning the gap. The length of the CDR3 is 15 residues. CDR1 SGHNT and CDR2 YYREEE come from the germline V gene (reference sequence). The CDR3 region is CASSLEGGWNTEAFF. DNA of the CDR3: TGTGCCAGCAGCTTGGAGGGGGGGTGGAACACTGAAGCTTTCTTT.

The chain is built from TRBV18 and TRBJ2-3, with 11 bases fitting TRBD2. CDR1 is KGHSH, CDR2 LQKENI, per germline. This CDR3 has 18 residues. The V and J ends lost 4 bases and 0 bases, in that order; junction bases with no gene match: 9. The chain's CDR3 is CASSQLLAGVGSTDTQYF. CDR3 in DNA: TGTGCCAGCTCACAACTACTAGCGGGAGTTGGGAGCACAGATACGCAGTATTTT.

The V and J genes are TRBV20-1 and TRBJ2-7; D is possibly TRBD1 (5 bases). Germline V CDR1 and CDR2: DFQATT, SNEGSKA (reference sequence). The CDR3 spans 11 residues. The ends were cut back, 4 bases at V and 3 bases at J, with 7 bases in the middle. In DNA form, the CDR3 reads TGCAGTGCTATCGACAGCTACGAGCAGTACTTC. Translating it yields CSAIDSYEQYF.

The gene calls are TRBV7-3 and TRBJ1-2, with D perhaps matching TRBD1 (6 bases). V lost 4 bases, J lost 8 bases, and 17 bases lay in between. Germline values: CDR1 SGHTA, CDR2 FQGTGA. The CDR3 loop spans 14 amino acids. CDR3 amino acids: CASSSGQTLGGYTF. The CDR3 coding sequence is TGTGCCAGCAGCTCAGGACAGACCCTTGGAGGCTACACCTTC.